A selection of T cell receptor beta chains follows, all from one sample in a study of T cell changes during pregnancy in multiple sclerosis. TCRdb keeps only in-frame clones here, not all; method: immunoSEQ multiplex PCR. The sample has roughly 48,000 clones; 88% are singletons. Material: CD4+ T cells from peripheral blood mononuclear cells, obtained in the second trimester of pregnancy. These receptors were collected from a female donor with multiple sclerosis, enrolled in a pregnancy study. CDR3s include the opening cysteine and the closing phenylalanine or tryptophan. D genes are given only for firm matches. Clone size is stated in some rows and not others, as once, few, many or a class when expanded.

>TRBV7-2|TRBJ2-7|once|-
CASRDPGETYEQYF
TGTGCCAGCAGGGATCCCGGGGAAACCTACGAGCAGTACTTC
>TRBV1|TRBJ2-7|-|-
CTSSQNGKLESGRYYEQYF
TGCACCAGCAGCCAAAATGGGAAATTGGAAAGCGGGCGGTACTACGAGCAGTACTTC
>TRBV5-1|TRBJ1-1|-|TRBD1
CASSLAQGAGEAFF
TGCGCCAGCAGCTTGGCCCAGGGGGCCGGTGAAGCTTTCTTT
>TRBV9|TRBJ2-7|-|TRBD1
CASSGQGFHEQYF
TGTGCCAGCAGCGGACAGGGGTTCCACGAGCAGTACTTC
>TRBV5-4|TRBJ2-1|-|-
CASSLGGGHNEQFF
TGTGCCAGCAGCTTGGGGGGGGGCCACAATGAGCAGTTCTTC
>TRBV29-1|TRBJ2-7|-|-
CSVARDTPYEQYF
TGCAGCGTCGCCCGGGACACCCCCTACGAGCAGTACTTC
>TRBV6-1|TRBJ2-3|-|TRBD2
CASSEGPGLAFGADTQYF
TGTGCCAGCAGTGAAGGGCCGGGACTAGCTTTCGGTGCAGATACGCAGTATTTT
>TRBV28|TRBJ1-2|-|TRBD1
CASSLGQVDYGYTF
TGTGCCAGCAGTCTGGGACAGGTCGACTATGGCTACACCTTC
>TRBV5-4|TRBJ2-3|-|-
CASSFGRAGRADTQYF
TGTGCCAGCAGCTTTGGTCGGGCGGGACGGGCAGATACGCAGTATTTT
>TRBV11-3|TRBJ2-3|-|TRBD2
CASSPTAGGHTDTQYF
TGTGCCAGCAGCCCTACGGCGGGAGGTCACACAGATACGCAGTATTTT
>TRBV4-2|TRBJ2-2|-|TRBD2
CASSQVGRHTGELFF
TGTGCCAGCAGCCAAGTCGGGAGGCACACCGGGGAGCTGTTTTTT
>TRBV2|TRBJ2-5|-|-
CASSEALQETQYF
TGTGCCAGCAGTGAGGCCCTTCAAGAGACCCAGTACTTC
>TRBV5-1|TRBJ2-5|-|-
CASSLDLGGGETQYF
TGCGCCAGCAGCTTGGACTTGGGAGGGGGAGAGACCCAGTACTTC
>TRBV5-4|TRBJ2-2|-|-
CASSLVINTGELFF
TGTGCCAGCAGCTTGGTTATTAACACCGGGGAGCTGTTTTTT
>TRBV7-9|TRBJ2-3|-|-
CASSFQGADTQYF
TGTGCCAGCAGCTTTCAAGGGGCAGATACGCAGTATTTT
>TRBV28|TRBJ2-7|-|TRBD2
CASSFRTSGSYEQYF
TGTGCCAGCAGTTTCCGGACTAGCGGTTCCTACGAGCAGTACTTC
>TRBV7-2|TRBJ2-2|-|-
CASSLAGGGELFF
TGTGCCAGCAGCTTAGCGGGAGGCGGGGAGCTGTTTTTT
>TRBV28|TRBJ2-7|-|-
CASRISVNSYEQYF
TGTGCCAGCAGGATTAGCGTTAACTCCTACGAGCAGTACTTC
>TRBV2|TRBJ2-5|-|-
CATGGGPGETQYF
TGTGCCACCGGTGGCGGGCCGGGGGAGACCCAGTACTTC
>TRBV7-3|TRBJ1-3|-|TRBD1
CASSRDSGNTIYF
TGTGCCAGCAGCCGGGACAGCGGAAACACCATATATTTT
>TRBV2|TRBJ2-7|-|-
CASKLSVEQYF
TGTGCCAGCAAGCTCTCGGTCGAGCAGTACTTC
>TRBV7-2|TRBJ2-1|-|-
CASSLGLDNNEQFF
TGTGCCAGCAGCTTAGGGCTTGATAACAATGAGCAGTTCTTC
>TRBV30|TRBJ1-5|-|-
CAWSVQAGALGPQHF
TGTGCCTGGAGTGTACAGGCAGGGGCCCTCGGGCCCCAGCATTTT
>TRBV4-3|TRBJ2-1|-|TRBD2
CASSQGPSGASSYNEQFF
TGCGCCAGCAGCCAAGGCCCAAGCGGGGCCAGCTCCTACAATGAGCAGTTCTTC
>TRBV7-2|TRBJ2-1|-|-
CASTYSGSYNEQFF
TGTGCCAGCACCTATAGCGGCTCCTACAATGAGCAGTTCTTC
>TRBV7-7|TRBJ1-5|-|TRBD1
CASSFEGTGEFEPQHF
TGTGCCAGCAGCTTCGAAGGGACAGGGGAATTTGAGCCCCAGCATTTT
>TRBV10-3|TRBJ1-1|-|TRBD1
CAISEKQGANTEAFF
TGTGCCATCAGCGAAAAACAGGGGGCGAACACTGAAGCTTTCTTT
>TRBV19|TRBJ1-5|-|TRBD1
CASSPNRGRNQPQHF
TGTGCCAGTAGTCCGAACAGGGGGAGGAATCAGCCCCAGCATTTT
>TRBV6-6|TRBJ1-5|-|-
CASSYSGQGLRQPQHF
TGTGCCAGCAGTTACTCGGGGCAGGGTCTCCGTCAGCCCCAGCATTTT
>TRBV5-1|TRBJ2-5|-|TRBD2
CASSLGLAGGETQYF
TGCGCCAGCAGCTTAGGACTAGCGGGAGGAGAGACCCAGTACTTC
>TRBV18|TRBJ1-1|-|TRBD1
CASSPSGGTEAFF
TGTGCCAGCTCACCTTCAGGGGGAACTGAAGCTTTCTTT
>TRBV28|TRBJ2-2|-|TRBD1
CASSLQGAGTGELFF
TGTGCCAGCAGTTTACAGGGGGCAGGGACCGGGGAGCTGTTTTTT